A selection of T cell receptor beta chains follows, all from one sample in a study of T cell clonotyping in hematopoietic cell transplantation. Using immunoSEQ multiplex PCR, the repertoire was profiled, and TCRdb retains in-frame clones only, with some absent. The sample holds just under 20,000 clones, approximately 79% seen once. Sequences were obtained from peripheral blood mononuclear cells. Source of these receptors: a man in his 60s in good health. Some clones in this sample may be carry-over from other donors' samples. CDR3s include the opening cysteine and the closing phenylalanine or tryptophan. Fields, in order: V gene, D gene, clone size, J gene, CDR3 DNA, CDR3 protein. The D gene is left open where the match is weak. Clone size, where shown, is once, few, many, or a class for clones that have expanded.

V: TRBV11-2; D: NA; size: NA; J: TRBJ2-3; DNA: TGTGCCAGCAGCTTAAACTGGATTAGGCGGGGTACTCGCACAGATACGCAGTATTTT; CDR3: CASSLNWIRRGTRTDTQYF
V: TRBV5-1; D: TRBD1; size: NA; J: TRBJ2-2; DNA: TGCGCCAGCAGCCAACCCCGGACAGGGCGTAACACCGGGGAGCTGTTTTTT; CDR3: CASSQPRTGRNTGELFF
V: TRBV7-3; D: NA; size: NA; J: TRBJ2-1; DNA: TGTGCCAGCAGTCGTGGAGGAATATACAATGAGCAGTTCTTC; CDR3: CASSRGGIYNEQFF
V: TRBV2; D: NA; size: NA; J: TRBJ1-4; DNA: TGTGCCAGCAGTGAAGATAACAGAGAAAATGAAAAACTGTTTTTT; CDR3: CASSEDNRENEKLFF
V: TRBV29-1; D: NA; size: NA; J: TRBJ2-3; DNA: TGCAGCGCATGGACCACAGATACGCAGTATTTT; CDR3: CSAWTTDTQYF
V: TRBV6-1; D: TRBD1; size: NA; J: TRBJ1-5; DNA: TGTGCCAGCAGTTTTCCTCAGGGGGCAAAACAGCCCCAGCATTTT; CDR3: CASSFPQGAKQPQHF
V: TRBV14; D: NA; size: NA; J: TRBJ2-1; DNA: TGTGCCAGCAGCCAAGGGAGGAGTGTGGATGAGCAGTTCTTC; CDR3: CASSQGRSVDEQFF
V: TRBV6-1; D: TRBD2; size: NA; J: TRBJ2-7; DNA: TGTGCCAGCACCCCCGGGACTAGCGGAAACTACGAGCAGTACTTC; CDR3: CASTPGTSGNYEQYF
V: TRBV11-3; D: TRBD2; size: NA; J: TRBJ2-5; DNA: TGTGCCAGCAGGGAGGGGCTAGCGGGACAAGAGACCCAGTACTTC; CDR3: CASREGLAGQETQYF
V: TRBV5-1; D: TRBD2; size: NA; J: TRBJ2-7; DNA: TGCGCCAGCAGCTTGCTAGCGGGAGGGGATCGGAGGTCAGTGCAGTACTTC; CDR3: CASSLLAGGDRRSVQYF
V: TRBV14; D: NA; size: NA; J: TRBJ1-4; DNA: TGTGCCAGCAGCCAGGCAGGAACAGAAAAACTGTTTTTT; CDR3: CASSQAGTEKLFF
V: TRBV19; D: NA; size: NA; J: TRBJ1-2; DNA: TGTGCCAGTAGTATACCCCCCGCAGGAGGGTATGGCTACACCTTC; CDR3: CASSIPPAGGYGYTF
V: TRBV4-3; D: NA; size: few; J: TRBJ1-2; DNA: TGCGCCAGCAGCCCCGAGGTGGGGACTCCTTATGGCTACACCTTC; CDR3: CASSPEVGTPYGYTF
V: TRBV2; D: NA; size: NA; J: TRBJ2-2; DNA: TGTGCCAGCAGTGGGGCCATTCACACCGGGGAGCTGTTTTTT; CDR3: CASSGAIHTGELFF
V: TRBV11-3; D: TRBD1; size: NA; J: TRBJ2-7; DNA: TGTGCCAGCAGCTTAGTCGCCCAGGACAGGGGGCTTTACGAGCAGTACTTC; CDR3: CASSLVAQDRGLYEQYF
V: TRBV4-1; D: TRBD2; size: NA; J: TRBJ2-7; DNA: TGCGCCAGCAGCCAAGGACTAGCGGGAGGGCCGCAGTACTTC; CDR3: CASSQGLAGGPQYF
V: TRBV7-2; D: TRBD2; size: NA; J: TRBJ2-5; DNA: TGTGCCAGCAGCCGTTCTAGCGGACAAGAGACCCAGTACTTC; CDR3: CASSRSSGQETQYF
V: TRBV11-3; D: NA; size: once; J: TRBJ2-1; DNA: TGTGCCAGCAGCTTCACAGGGTTCATCCCTAATGAGCAGTTCTTC; CDR3: CASSFTGFIPNEQFF
V: TRBV5-5; D: NA; size: NA; J: TRBJ1-5; DNA: TGTGCCAGCAGCTTGCAAGCCGGTGACGGGCAGCCCCAGCATTTT; CDR3: CASSLQAGDGQPQHF
V: TRBV2; D: NA; size: once; J: TRBJ1-2; DNA: TGTGCCAGCAGTGAACGGGCAGCTAACTATGGCTACACCTTC; CDR3: CASSERAANYGYTF
V: TRBV30; D: TRBD1; size: NA; J: TRBJ1-1; DNA: TGTGCCTGGAGCAGGGGGCCAGGGACTGAAGCTTTCTTT; CDR3: CAWSRGPGTEAFF
V: TRBV6-5; D: TRBD2; size: NA; J: TRBJ2-7; DNA: TGTGCCAGCAGTTACTCCCGAAGAGCGGGAGGCTACGAGCAGTACTTC; CDR3: CASSYSRRAGGYEQYF